A selection of T cell receptor beta chains follows, all from one sample in a study of cytomegalovirus exposure and HLA in healthy donors. Libraries were prepared by immunoSEQ multiplex PCR; TCRdb keeps only in-frame clonotypes and omits some of them. This table has 110,000 or so clones, 74% appearing once. Sample: PBMCs. These receptors were collected from a woman aged 50 to 65 in good health and CMV-seropositive. Both conserved end residues are part of each CDR3. The D gene is left open where the match is weak. A row's size may be missing; if present it is once, few, many or a size class.

J | V | size | D | length | CDR3 | DNA
TRBJ1-5 | TRBV10-2 | once | TRBD1 | 14 | CASKVGTGNQPQHF | TGCGCCAGCAAGGTCGGGACAGGCAATCAGCCCCAGCATTTT
TRBJ2-7 | TRBV18 | - | TRBD1 | 15 | CASSPDRFGSYEQYF | TGTGCCAGCTCACCGGACAGGTTCGGGTCCTACGAGCAGTACTTC
TRBJ2-5 | TRBV10-2 | few | - | 13 | CASSESSSETQYF | TGCGCCAGCAGTGAGTCGTCCTCAGAGACCCAGTACTTC
TRBJ1-2 | TRBV28 | few | - | 17 | CASSTLALKGGREGYTF | TGTGCCAGCAGCACCCTCGCATTAAAGGGGGGGCGGGAAGGCTACACCTTC
TRBJ2-4 | TRBV7-2 | - | TRBD2 | 13 | CASSLGRGDIQYF | TGTGCCAGCAGCTTAGGTCGGGGGGACATTCAGTACTTC
TRBJ1-1 | TRBV7-9 | - | - | 14 | CASSLGGQATEAFF | TGTGCCAGCAGCTTAGGGGGGCAGGCCACTGAAGCTTTCTTT
TRBJ2-1 | TRBV19 | - | TRBD2 | 15 | CASRLLAGVSNEQFF | TGTGCCAGTAGGCTCCTAGCGGGAGTATCCAATGAGCAGTTCTTC
TRBJ2-7 | TRBV19 | - | TRBD1 | 15 | CASSRGTASGHEQYF | TGTGCCAGTAGTAGGGGGACAGCGAGCGGCCACGAGCAGTACTTC
TRBJ1-3 | TRBV4-1 | few | - | 17 | CASSQILGISSGNTIYF | TGCGCCAGCAGCCAAATTCTCGGGATTAGCTCTGGAAACACCATATATTTT
TRBJ1-1 | TRBV7-2 | - | TRBD1 | 14 | CASSLGGQGGEAFF | TGTGCCAGCAGCTTAGGGGGACAGGGAGGGGAAGCTTTCTTT
TRBJ2-7 | TRBV5-1 | - | - | 14 | CASSLEVKEYEQYF | TGCGCCAGCAGCTTGGAGGTTAAGGAGTACGAGCAGTACTTC
TRBJ1-4 | TRBV7-2 | - | - | 15 | CASSSQGIGNEKLFF | TGTGCCAGCAGCTCGCAGGGTATCGGAAATGAAAAACTGTTTTTT
TRBJ1-1 | TRBV5-1 | - | - | 13 | CASSSPGDTEAFF | TGCGCCAGCAGCTCCCCGGGGGACACTGAAGCTTTCTTT
TRBJ2-5 | TRBV5-5 | - | TRBD1 | 13 | CASSLGQGFTQYF | TGTGCCAGCAGCTTGGGACAGGGATTTACCCAGTACTTC
TRBJ2-1 | TRBV6-4 | - | TRBD1 | 15 | CASSEFSAGGGEQFF | TGTGCCAGCAGTGAATTCTCAGCAGGGGGTGGTGAGCAGTTCTTC
TRBJ1-3 | TRBV7-6 | - | - | 16 | CASSLSGGITGNTIYF | TGTGCCAGCAGCTTAAGCGGGGGGATTACTGGAAACACCATATATTTT
TRBJ2-5 | TRBV14 | - | - | 12 | CASSQASETQYF | TGTGCCAGCAGCCAAGCCTCGGAGACCCAGTACTTC
TRBJ2-4 | TRBV2 | - | TRBD1 | 15 | CASSPDTGGKNIQYF | TGTGCCAGCAGTCCAGACACAGGGGGGAAAAACATTCAGTACTTC
TRBJ1-2 | TRBV30 | few | - | 12 | CAWSEAGGGYTF | TGTGCCTGGAGTGAGGCCGGGGGAGGCTACACCTTC
TRBJ1-1 | TRBV19 | - | - | 13 | CASIGKGSTEAFF | TGTGCCAGTATTGGGAAAGGGAGCACTGAAGCTTTCTTT
TRBJ1-4 | TRBV4-3 | - | - | 14 | CASSQTQGVGKLFF | TGCGCCAGCAGCCAAACCCAGGGTGTTGGGAAACTGTTTTTT
TRBJ2-1 | TRBV6-4 | once | TRBD2 | 14 | CASQRLAGSTEQFF | TGTGCCAGCCAGCGACTAGCGGGATCGACTGAGCAGTTCTTC
TRBJ1-5 | TRBV28 | - | - | 15 | CASSRERGPSQPQHF | TGTGCCAGCAGCAGAGAAAGGGGCCCCAGTCAGCCCCAGCATTTT